This T cell receptor (beta chain) was sequenced in a study of OX40 agonist ivuxolimab in advanced cancers. Study-level background: Participants averaged approximately 60 years of age (range about 23 to 90) and were about 85% male. Partial responses, seen in three patients, involved one hepatocellular carcinoma and two cutaneous melanomas.

Only in-frame clones appear in the TCRdb table, and some are missing; sequencing was by immunoSEQ multiplex PCR. This table holds over 30,000 clones, almost 85% found once. Excluded were patients having autoimmune disease history or systemic immunosuppression. The V gene lost 3 bases and the J gene lost 0 bases, with 6 bases spanning the gap. Germline CDR1 SGHAT, CDR2 FQNNGV. The CDR3 loop spans 14 amino acids. The material was CD4+ or CD8+ T cells sorted from blood, obtained in a trial of the OX40 agonist ivuxolimab. The V and J genes are TRBV11-2 and TRBJ2-1, with a possible D match to TRBD2 (6 bases). This TCR was sampled from an adult with an advanced solid tumor such as melanoma, head and neck, liver or kidney cancer. The DNA for the CDR3 is TGTGCCAGCAGCTTCGGGAGCTCCTACAATGAGCAGTTCTTC. Its protein is CASSFGSSYNEQFF.